This note documents a single T cell receptor beta chain sequence. Assay: immunoSEQ multiplex PCR; the TCRdb copy retains only in-frame clones and omits some. The sample holds around 130,000 clones, around 84% seen once. The sample belongs to a study of T cell responses to AZD1222 COVID-19 vaccine. V shed 0 bases and J 2 bases; nucleotides not matched to a gene: 3. This CDR3 comprises 15 residues. Per germline, CDR1 LGHNA and CDR2 YNFKEQ. The chain carries TRBV4-2 and TRBJ2-5; 7 bases agree with TRBD2. The material was peripheral blood, obtained on day 0 of AZD1222 vaccination. The sequence derives from an adult in good health. The CDR3 here is CASSQDQREQETQYF. CDR3 DNA sequence: TGTGCCAGCAGCCAAGATCAGCGGGAACAAGAGACCCAGTACTTC.